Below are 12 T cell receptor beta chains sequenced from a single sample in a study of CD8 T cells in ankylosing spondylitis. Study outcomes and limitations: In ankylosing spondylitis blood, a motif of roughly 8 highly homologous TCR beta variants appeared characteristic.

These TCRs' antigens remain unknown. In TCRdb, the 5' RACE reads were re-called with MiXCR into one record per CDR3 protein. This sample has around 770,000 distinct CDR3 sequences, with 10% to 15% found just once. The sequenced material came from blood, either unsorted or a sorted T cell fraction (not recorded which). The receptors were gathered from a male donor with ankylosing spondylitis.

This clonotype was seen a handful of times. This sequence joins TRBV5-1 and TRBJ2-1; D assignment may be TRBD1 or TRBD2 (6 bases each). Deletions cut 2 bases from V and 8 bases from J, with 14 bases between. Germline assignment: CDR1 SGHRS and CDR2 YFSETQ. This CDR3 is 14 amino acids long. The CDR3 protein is CASSFTGAKDEQFF. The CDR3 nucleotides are TGCGCCAGCAGCTTTACGGGGGCGAAGGATGAGCAGTTCTTC.

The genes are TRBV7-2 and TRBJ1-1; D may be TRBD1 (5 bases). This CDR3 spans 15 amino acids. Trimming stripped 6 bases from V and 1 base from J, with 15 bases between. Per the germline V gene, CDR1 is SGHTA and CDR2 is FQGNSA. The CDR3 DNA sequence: TGTGCCAGCAGGCTGGCCGGGACTGAGAACACTGAAGCTTTCTTT. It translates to CASRLAGTENTEAFF.

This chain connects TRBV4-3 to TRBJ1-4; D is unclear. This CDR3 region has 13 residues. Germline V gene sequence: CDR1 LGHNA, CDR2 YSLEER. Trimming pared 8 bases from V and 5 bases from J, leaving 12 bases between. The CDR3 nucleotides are TGCGCCAGCGCCGGGCGTCAGAATGAAAAACTGTTTTTT. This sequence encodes CASAGRQNEKLFF.

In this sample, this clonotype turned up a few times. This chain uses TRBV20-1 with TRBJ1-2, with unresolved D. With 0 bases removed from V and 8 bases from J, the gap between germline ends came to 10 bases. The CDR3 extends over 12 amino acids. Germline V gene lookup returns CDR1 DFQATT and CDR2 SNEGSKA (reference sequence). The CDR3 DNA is TGCAGTGCTAGAGATGAGGTTTCGGGCTACACCTTC. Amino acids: CSARDEVSGYTF.

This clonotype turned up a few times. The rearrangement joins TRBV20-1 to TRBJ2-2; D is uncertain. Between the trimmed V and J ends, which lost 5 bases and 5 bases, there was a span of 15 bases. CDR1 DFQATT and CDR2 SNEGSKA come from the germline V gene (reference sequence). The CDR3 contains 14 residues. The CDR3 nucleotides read TGCAGTGCTCCCCTGGCTGGCTTTACCGGGGAGCTGTTTTTT. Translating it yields CSAPLAGFTGELFF.

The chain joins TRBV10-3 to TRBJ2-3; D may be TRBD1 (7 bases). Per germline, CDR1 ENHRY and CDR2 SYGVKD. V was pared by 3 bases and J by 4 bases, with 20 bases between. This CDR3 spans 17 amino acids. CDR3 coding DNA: TGTGCCATCAGTGAATTGGGCAGGGGGTCTAGCGCAGATACGCAGTATTTT. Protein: CAISELGRGSSADTQYF.

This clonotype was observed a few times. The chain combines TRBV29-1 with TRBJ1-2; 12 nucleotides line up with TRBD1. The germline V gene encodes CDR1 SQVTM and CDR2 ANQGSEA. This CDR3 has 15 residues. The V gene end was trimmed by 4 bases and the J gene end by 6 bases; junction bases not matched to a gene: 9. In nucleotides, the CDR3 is TGCAGCGTTGCCACCGGGACAGGGGGCTGGAATGGCTACACCTTC. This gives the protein CSVATGTGGWNGYTF.

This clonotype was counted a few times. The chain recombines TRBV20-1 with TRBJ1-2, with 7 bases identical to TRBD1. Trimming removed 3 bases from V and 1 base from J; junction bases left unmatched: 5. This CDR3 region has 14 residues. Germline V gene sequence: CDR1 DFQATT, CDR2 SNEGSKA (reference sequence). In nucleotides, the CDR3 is TGCAGTGCTAGTGGACAGGCCCTTAACTATGGCTACACCTTC. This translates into CSASGQALNYGYTF.

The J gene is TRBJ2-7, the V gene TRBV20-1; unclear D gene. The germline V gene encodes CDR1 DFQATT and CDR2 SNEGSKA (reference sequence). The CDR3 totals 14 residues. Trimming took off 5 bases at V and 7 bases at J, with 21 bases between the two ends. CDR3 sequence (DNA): TGCAGTGCTCGGGCCGCTACCTCTTTTAGGGAGCAGTACTTC. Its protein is CSARAATSFREQYF.

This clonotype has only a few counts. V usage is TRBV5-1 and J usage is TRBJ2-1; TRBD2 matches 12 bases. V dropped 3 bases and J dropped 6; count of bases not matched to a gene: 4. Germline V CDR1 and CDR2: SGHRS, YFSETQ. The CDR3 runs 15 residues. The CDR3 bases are TGCGCCAGCAGCTCTCGACTAGCGGGAGCCAATGAGCAGTTCTTC. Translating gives CASSSRLAGANEQFF.

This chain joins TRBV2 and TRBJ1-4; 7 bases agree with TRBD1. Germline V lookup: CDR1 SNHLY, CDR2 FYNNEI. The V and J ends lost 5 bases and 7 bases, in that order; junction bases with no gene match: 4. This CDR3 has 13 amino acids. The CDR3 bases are TGTGCCAGCAGTACAGGGGTCAGTGAAAAACTGTTTTTT. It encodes CASSTGVSEKLFF.

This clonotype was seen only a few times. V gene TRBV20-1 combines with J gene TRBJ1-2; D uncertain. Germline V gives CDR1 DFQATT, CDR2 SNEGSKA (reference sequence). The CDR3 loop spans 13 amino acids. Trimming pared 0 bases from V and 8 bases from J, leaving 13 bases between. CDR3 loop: CSARDGHGQGYTF. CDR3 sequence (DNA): TGCAGTGCTAGAGATGGGCACGGCCAAGGCTACACCTTC.